These T cell receptor beta chains were read from a single sample in a study of shared clonotypes between healthy human individuals. TCRdb's table, derived via immunoSEQ multiplex PCR, lists solely in-frame clones and lacks some. The data contain approximately 1.9 million clones, just over 90% of them seen just once; the ten biggest clones take up about 1.7%. Sequenced: naive CD8+ T cells from PBMCs. The receptors come from a man between 18 and 35 years old in good health. Some clones in this sample may be carry-over from other donors' samples. CDR3s include the opening cysteine and the closing phenylalanine or tryptophan. D genes are given only for firm matches. The listing skips clone size in some rows; elsewhere it reads once, few, many or a size class.

CDR3 DNA	CDR3 protein	CDR3 length	clone size	J gene	D gene	V gene
TGTGCCAGCAGCTTAGGCACGGCGGCGGAAGCTTTCTTT	CASSLGTAAEAFF	13	few	TRBJ1-1	-	TRBV11-2
TGTGCCAGCAAGTTACGGGTAGCTACCTACGAGCAGTACTTC	CASKLRVATYEQYF	14	-	TRBJ2-7	-	TRBV6-1
TGTGCCAGCAGTTTTTCTGATACCTACGAGCAGTACTTC	CASSFSDTYEQYF	13	-	TRBJ2-7	-	TRBV28
TGTGCCAGCAGCTTAGACGACAGGGCCGGTCAGCCCCAGCATTTT	CASSLDDRAGQPQHF	15	-	TRBJ1-5	TRBD1	TRBV7-2
TGTGCCAGCAGCTCGAGACTAGCGGGAGTCTTCTACGAGCAGTACTTC	CASSSRLAGVFYEQYF	16	-	TRBJ2-7	TRBD2	TRBV7-2
TGTGCCAGCAGCTTAGAAGAGGGTAGCGGGAGCCCAGATACGCAGTATTTT	CASSLEEGSGSPDTQYF	17	-	TRBJ2-3	TRBD2	TRBV7-6
TGTGCCAGTAGTCCCACCCCCGGGAACGTCTACGAGCAGTACTTC	CASSPTPGNVYEQYF	15	-	TRBJ2-7	-	TRBV19
TGTGCCATTGGGAGGGGGCCCCGGGACACTGAAGCTTTCTTT	CAIGRGPRDTEAFF	14	-	TRBJ1-1	TRBD1	TRBV27
TGTGCCAGCAGCCACAGGGAGACCACCGGGGAGCTGTTTTTT	CASSHRETTGELFF	14	-	TRBJ2-2	-	TRBV7-6
TGTGCCAGCCACGGGGACCGTTGGTGGGAGCTGTTTTTT	CASHGDRWWELFF	13	-	TRBJ2-2	-	TRBV19
TGTGCCTGGAGTCAAGGGGGGAGTGAGCAGTTCTTC	CAWSQGGSEQFF	12	few	TRBJ2-1	-	TRBV30
TGTGCCGCGATACCTCCTAACTATGGCTACACCTTC	CAAIPPNYGYTF	12	-	TRBJ1-2	-	TRBV30
TGTGCCAGCAGCTTTGGCCTAGCGGGAAGCACAGATACGCAGTATTTT	CASSFGLAGSTDTQYF	16	-	TRBJ2-3	TRBD2	TRBV13
TGTGCCAGCAGCCTCCGGGACGGTGCCTACGAGCAGTACTTC	CASSLRDGAYEQYF	14	-	TRBJ2-7	-	TRBV14
TGTGCCAGCAGTGAATTATCTAGCCCGGCCTACAATGAGCAGTTCTTC	CASSELSSPAYNEQFF	16	-	TRBJ2-1	-	TRBV6-1
TGTGCCAGCAGCCACGACAGGTCCGGGGAGCTGTTTTTT	CASSHDRSGELFF	13	-	TRBJ2-2	-	TRBV11-2
TGCACCAGCAGCCCGCCGGGGGATGAGCAGTTCTTC	CTSSPPGDEQFF	12	-	TRBJ2-1	-	TRBV1
TGTGCCAGCAGACCCAGGGGATCTTCTGGAAACACCATATATTTT	CASRPRGSSGNTIYF	15	-	TRBJ1-3	-	TRBV6-5
TGTGCCAGCGGGGGGCTTGGCACAGATACGCAGTATTTT	CASGGLGTDTQYF	13	-	TRBJ2-3	-	TRBV27
TGCGCCAGCAGCTGGACCTTTCCAGGGGGCGCGAATGAAAAACTGTTTTTT	CASSWTFPGGANEKLFF	17	once	TRBJ1-4	TRBD1	TRBV5-1
TGTGCCAGCAGCTTACCACTAGGGGCCGTCACCGGGGAGCTGTTTTTT	CASSLPLGAVTGELFF	16	-	TRBJ2-2	-	TRBV7-9
TGTGCCAGCAGCGTAGGCGGTGGCAATGAGCAGTTCTTC	CASSVGGGNEQFF	13	-	TRBJ2-1	-	TRBV9
TGTGCCAGCAGTTTATACGCCAGCGGGAGCGGGGAGCTGTTTTTT	CASSLYASGSGELFF	15	-	TRBJ2-2	TRBD2	TRBV27
TGTGCCAGCATCTGGGGCAGAGCAGATCAAGAGACCCAGTACTTC	CASIWGRADQETQYF	15	-	TRBJ2-5	-	TRBV6-5
TGTGCCAGTAGTCCCACACGGACTGAAGCTTTCTTT	CASSPTRTEAFF	12	-	TRBJ1-1	-	TRBV19
TGTGCCAGCTCACCACCGACAGGCCTGGGAGAGACCCAGTACTTC	CASSPPTGLGETQYF	15	-	TRBJ2-5	-	TRBV18
TGTGCCAGCAGCTTGGGCGGCATGAGCTCCTACGAGCAGTACTTC	CASSLGGMSSYEQYF	15	-	TRBJ2-7	-	TRBV13
TGCGCCAGCAGCCAAGATGCGGCTAGCGGGTACAATGAGCAGTTCTTC	CASSQDAASGYNEQFF	16	-	TRBJ2-1	TRBD2	TRBV4-3
TGCAGCGCCTTGGCGGGCTATGGCTACACCTTC	CSALAGYGYTF	11	-	TRBJ1-2	-	TRBV29-1
TGTGCCACCCAAGAGGGGCCCTACTACGAGCAGTACTTC	CATQEGPYYEQYF	13	-	TRBJ2-7	-	TRBV10-3
TGCAGCGTTGCCCCCCTGGCTGGGGCCAACGTCCTGACTTTC	CSVAPLAGANVLTF	14	-	TRBJ2-6	-	TRBV29-1
TGTGCCAGCAGCGTAGTAGGGTATCCTTCTGGAAACACCATATATTTT	CASSVVGYPSGNTIYF	16	-	TRBJ1-3	-	TRBV9
TGTGCCAGCAACCTTCCGGGACAGAGTTACGAGCAGTACTTC	CASNLPGQSYEQYF	14	once	TRBJ2-7	TRBD1	TRBV11-3
TGTGCCAGCAGCTTGTCCTTCTTGAGCCGCGGTGGAAAACTGTTTTTT	CASSLSFLSRGGKLFF	16	-	TRBJ1-4	-	TRBV7-6
TGTGCCAGCAGTCCCTCCCAGGGGGCGCGGACCTACGAGCAGTACTTC	CASSPSQGARTYEQYF	16	-	TRBJ2-7	TRBD1	TRBV27
TGTGCCAGCAGCTCACAGGCGTACCAAGAGACCCAGTACTTC	CASSSQAYQETQYF	14	-	TRBJ2-5	-	TRBV7-6
TGTGCCAGCAGCTTGGCACTGTCCGGGACTAGTGTCCACAATGAGCAGTTCTTC	CASSLALSGTSVHNEQFF	18	-	TRBJ2-1	TRBD2	TRBV5-6
TGTGCCATCAGTGAGTCGAAGGGGGATGCCAATCAGCCCCAGCATTTT	CAISESKGDANQPQHF	16	-	TRBJ1-5	-	TRBV10-3
TGTGCCAGCAGTACCCTGAGGACAGGGGATGAAAAACTGTTTTTT	CASSTLRTGDEKLFF	15	-	TRBJ1-4	TRBD1	TRBV25-1
TGCGCCAGCAGCAAGGCTGGGATCGAAGAGCAGTACTTC	CASSKAGIEEQYF	13	-	TRBJ2-7	-	TRBV5-1
TGTGCCAGCAGTGAGGGGACTAGCGGATACAATGAGCAGTTCTTC	CASSEGTSGYNEQFF	15	-	TRBJ2-1	TRBD2	TRBV25-1
TGCGCCAGCAGCTTGGCCACCACAGGGGGCGACCCCTACGAGCAGTACTTC	CASSLATTGGDPYEQYF	17	-	TRBJ2-7	TRBD1	TRBV5-1
TGTGCCAGCAGTTACCAGGGTGGCTACACCTTC	CASSYQGGYTF	11	-	TRBJ1-2	-	TRBV6-6
TGTGCCAGTAGTCTCAGGGGTTGGAACACTGAAGCTTTCTTT	CASSLRGWNTEAFF	14	-	TRBJ1-1	-	TRBV19
TGTGCCAGTAGTATACTAGCAGATTGGCAAGAGACCCAGTACTTC	CASSILADWQETQYF	15	-	TRBJ2-5	-	TRBV19
TGTGCCAGCAGTGAGGGACAGGGGAGATGGGAGCAGTTCTTC	CASSEGQGRWEQFF	14	-	TRBJ2-1	TRBD1	TRBV6-4
TGCAGCGCCCGAGGGGTGCAGGGGTCCTACGAGCAGTACTTC	CSARGVQGSYEQYF	14	-	TRBJ2-7	-	TRBV29-1
TGTGCCAGTAGCTATCACAGGTACAATGAGCAGTTCTTC	CASSYHRYNEQFF	13	-	TRBJ2-1	-	TRBV19
TGTGCCAGCAGCGGGGGACAGCCCTTCTATGGCTACACCTTC	CASSGGQPFYGYTF	14	-	TRBJ1-2	TRBD1	TRBV5-4
TGTGCCAGCAGCCGGACCCTTCAGGAGACCCAGTACTTC	CASSRTLQETQYF	13	once	TRBJ2-5	-	TRBV7-9
TGTGCCAGCAGCGAGCGGTTCTCTGGGGCCAACGTCCTGACTTTC	CASSERFSGANVLTF	15	-	TRBJ2-6	-	TRBV27
TGTGCCAGCAGCTTAGGTCCACAGCGCAGCTCCTACAATGAGCAGTTCTTC	CASSLGPQRSSYNEQFF	17	-	TRBJ2-1	-	TRBV11-2
TGTGCCAGCAGTGACAACGGCCCCGGGAACTCCTACGAGCAGTACTTC	CASSDNGPGNSYEQYF	16	-	TRBJ2-7	-	TRBV27
TGTGCCAGCAGCTTCGCTGCCGGGGAGCTGTTTTTT	CASSFAAGELFF	12	-	TRBJ2-2	-	TRBV5-4
TGTGCCAGCAGCTTAGACGGGAACAGGGGGTGGCCCCTCCACTTT	CASSLDGNRGWPLHF	15	-	TRBJ1-6	TRBD1	TRBV7-2
TGTGCCATCAGTGGGGGACCGAGCGTCTACGAGCAGTACTTC	CAISGGPSVYEQYF	14	-	TRBJ2-7	-	TRBV10-3
TGTGCCAGCAGTTTATCCCCCGCGGGCACTGAAGCTTTCTTT	CASSLSPAGTEAFF	14	-	TRBJ1-1	-	TRBV28